Following are 31 T cell receptor beta chains from one sample sequenced in a study of blood T cells in healthy people across ages. Primers used in a second PCR of roughly 7 to 12 cycles were a sample-barcoded 5' primer and a J-beta primer mix. TCRdb recomputed calls from the 5' RACE reads with MiXCR, one row per CDR3 protein. The sample holds 1.2 million to 1.5 million distinct CDR3 sequences; about 43% are singletons and the top ten take 7.9%. Sequencing used blood. These receptors were taken from a woman aged 18 to 35 in good health.

The chain has TRBV20-1 and TRBJ2-5, with TRBD2 identical over 11 bases. Looked up from germline, CDR1 is DFQATT and CDR2 is SNEGSKA (reference sequence). This CDR3 is built from 17 residues. With 2 bases clipped from V and 11 bases from J, the junction kept 19 bases outside the gene matches. CDR3 sequence reads: CSARYAAGTSGLWEQYF. The CDR3 nucleotides are TGCAGTGCTAGATACGCGGCCGGGACTAGCGGACTTTGGGAGCAGTACTTC.

This clonotype has a handful of counts. The gene calls are TRBV5-1 and TRBJ2-5, with D possibly matching TRBD1 (5 bases). Trimming cost V 0 bases and J 5 bases, with 17 bases left between them. Germline assignment: CDR1 SGHRS and CDR2 YFSETQ. CDR3 size: 16 residues. CDR3 amino acids: CASSLGTTQGWETQYF. The CDR3 coding sequence is TGCGCCAGCAGCTTGGGAACAACCCAGGGTTGGGAGACCCAGTACTTC.

The sample holds a few counts of this clonotype. Written as DNA, the CDR3 is TGTGCCAGCAGCCAAGTTGGGCGGGAGGGAGCCCATGAGCAGTTCTTC. This codes for CASSQVGREGAHEQFF. The gene calls are TRBV4-2 and TRBJ2-1; 9 positions match TRBD2. The CDR3 sequence is 16 residues long. V was clipped by 1 base and J by 8 bases; unmatched bases: 9. Per the germline V gene, CDR1 is LGHNA and CDR2 is YNFKEQ.

This clonotype was seen only a few times. The V call is TRBV20-1, the J call TRBJ2-1; 7 nucleotides align to TRBD2. Germline V gene data show CDR1 as DFQATT and CDR2 as SNEGSKA (reference sequence). V lost 3 bases to trimming and J lost 3 bases; unmatched junction nucleotides: 8. The CDR3 length is 15 residues. The CDR3 coding sequence is TGCAGTGCTAGGCTGGCGGGAGATGACTACAATGAGCAGTTCTTC. Encoded protein: CSARLAGDDYNEQFF.

The rearrangement uses TRBV20-1 and TRBJ1-6, with TRBD1 matching over 7 bases. The CDR3 contains 19 residues. Per the germline V gene, CDR1 is DFQATT and CDR2 is SNEGSKA (reference sequence). The J segment lost 10 bases and the V segment lost 6 bases, leaving 27 bases of the junction unmatched. The CDR3 region has the DNA TGCAGTGCCCGCCCCCACAGGGGACGCCCCCCTCCCTTTAACTCACCCCTCCACTTT. The encoded protein is CSARPHRGRPPPFNSPLHF.

The rearrangement links TRBV28 to TRBJ2-1, with D tentatively TRBD1 (7 bases). V was cut by 8 bases and J by 10 bases, with 21 bases left in between. The germline gives CDR1 MDHEN, CDR2 SYDVKM. CDR3 length: 14 residues. The CDR3 spells CASVTQGRSYEQFF. CDR3 coding DNA: TGTGCCAGCGTAACACAGGGGAGGTCCTACGAGCAGTTCTTC. The whole variable domain, filled in from reference TRBV28 and TRBJ2-1, reads DVKVTQSSRYLVKRTGEKVFLECVQDMDHENMFWYRQDPGLGLRLIYFSYDVKMKEKGDIPEGYSVSREKKERFSLILESASTNQTSMYLCASVTQGRSYEQFFGPGTRLTVL.

The chain uses TRBV5-6 and TRBJ1-2; 12 positions agree with TRBD1. This CDR3 comprises 15 residues. The germline CDR1 and CDR2 sequences are SGHDT and YYEEEE. V dropped 4 bases and J dropped 4; count of bases not matched to a gene: 5. The CDR3 here is CASSGTGGVGYGYTF. The DNA for the CDR3 is TGTGCCAGCAGCGGGACAGGGGGCGTGGGCTATGGCTACACCTTC. The complete variable domain, with remaining parts taken from reference TRBV5-6 and TRBJ1-2, reads DAGVTQSPTHLIKTRGQQVTLRCSPKSGHDTVSWYQQALGQGPQFIFQYYEEEERQRGNFPDRFSGHQFPNYSSELNVNALLLGDSALYLCASSGTGGVGYGYTFGSGTRLTVV.

This clonotype was seen a handful of times. The rearrangement links TRBV5-1 to TRBJ1-2, with 9 bases fitting TRBD1. The CDR3 has 13 amino acids. V trimming: 4 bases; J trimming: 6 bases; junction bases outside the gene matches: 4. CDR1 and CDR2 from the germline V gene are SGHRS and YFSETQ. CDR3 nucleotide sequence: TGCGCCAGCAGCCGGGGACAGGGAGATGGCTACACCTTC. This encodes CASSRGQGDGYTF. The complete variable domain, with remaining parts taken from reference TRBV5-1 and TRBJ1-2, reads KAGVTQTPRYLIKTRGQQVTLSCSPISGHRSVSWYQQTPGQGLQFLFEYFSETQRNKGNFPGRFSGRQFSNSRSEMNVSTLELGDSALYLCASSRGQGDGYTFGSGTRLTVV.

The table lists this clonotype with a few counts. This chain uses TRBV7-9 with TRBJ2-1; 8 bases agree with TRBD2. Germline V CDR1 and CDR2: SEHNR, FQNEAQ (reference sequence). Trimming removed 2 bases from V and 9 bases from J; junction bases left unmatched: 6. The CDR3 runs to 14 residues. The CDR3 region has the DNA TGTGCCAGCAGCTTATCAGCGGGAGCTGTTGAGCAGTTCTTC. This sequence encodes CASSLSAGAVEQFF.

The rearrangement joins TRBV18 to TRBJ1-2; no firm D call. V gave up 6 bases and J gave up 2 bases, with 19 bases separating them. The CDR3 is 16 amino acids. Germline V gives CDR1 KGHSH, CDR2 LQKENI. CDR3 amino acids: CASSSTSPDTNYGYTF. CDR3 in DNA: TGTGCCAGCTCTTCTACCAGTCCAGATACAAACTATGGCTACACCTTC.

This clonotype occurred a few times. The chain has TRBV6-6 and TRBJ2-6; D may match TRBD1 or TRBD2 (5 bases each). CDR1 MNHNY and CDR2 SVGAGI come from the germline V gene (reference sequence). The germline V and J ends were trimmed by 0 bases and 0 bases, with 9 bases remaining between them. The CDR3 has 17 amino acids. CDR3 loop: CASSYSGRNSGANVLTF. The CDR3, as DNA: TGTGCCAGCAGTTACTCGGGACGGAACTCTGGGGCCAACGTCCTGACTTTC.

The genes are TRBV27 and TRBJ2-4; TRBD1 aligns across 7 bases. With the DNA end fitting TRBJ2-7 better, the J assignment may be wrong. Germline loops: CDR1 MNHEY, CDR2 SMNVEV (reference sequence). CDR3 size: 17 residues. CDR3 DNA: TGTGCCAGCAGTCCACAAAGGGGGACAGAGAGGGCCTACGAGCAGTACTTC. Translation: CASSPQRGTERAYEQYF.

This clonotype was detected ten times or more. The genes are TRBV6-2 or TRBV6-3 and TRBJ2-1; TRBD2 aligns across 8 bases. This CDR3 region has 15 residues. The germline V gene has CDR1 MNHEY and CDR2 SVGEGT. V lost 8 bases, J lost 1 base, and 7 bases stayed unmatched. The CDR3 loop is CASRPSGSSYNEQFF. DNA of the CDR3: TGTGCCAGCCGCCCCAGCGGGAGTTCCTACAATGAGCAGTTCTTC.

The rearrangement uses TRBV3-1 and TRBJ2-2; no reliable D call. CDR3 size: 17 residues. Germline CDR1 reads LGHDT; CDR2 reads YNNKEL (reference sequence). The V gene lost 4 bases and the J gene lost 2 bases, with 17 bases spanning the gap. The CDR3 DNA reads as TGTGCCAGCAGCCGACGCTCGGCAGACGATAACACCGGGGAGCTGTTTTTT. Amino acid sequence: CASSRRSADDNTGELFF.

V usage is TRBV18 and J usage is TRBJ2-5; maybe TRBD2 (6 bases). From germline, CDR1 is KGHSH and CDR2 LQKENI. The V end lost 3 bases, the J end lost 1 base, and 9 bases lay between the germline ends. The CDR3 is made up of 14 amino acids. Here the CDR3 reads CASSPRRVQETQYF. The CDR3 nucleotides read TGTGCCAGCTCACCTCGGAGGGTCCAAGAGACCCAGTACTTC.

This clonotype was counted at least ten times. The V gene is TRBV7-6, the J gene TRBJ2-1; 8 bases align to TRBD1. The V and J ends lost 1 base and 4 bases, in that order; junction bases with no gene match: 3. Per germline, CDR1 SGHVS and CDR2 FNYEAQ. The CDR3 has 15 residues. The CDR3 coding sequence is TGTGCCAGCAGCTTAGTGGGACAGGTTTACAATGAGCAGTTCTTC. Encoded protein: CASSLVGQVYNEQFF.

The table lists this clonotype with a few counts. This chain joins TRBV27 and TRBJ2-1; D not certain. The germline V gene has CDR1 MNHEY and CDR2 SMNVEV (reference sequence). V was shortened by 3 bases and J by 2 bases, with 11 bases between the two germline ends. CDR3 length: 15 amino acids. CDR3: CASSLRQETYNEQFF. CDR3 coding DNA: TGTGCCAGCAGTTTGAGACAAGAAACCTACAATGAGCAGTTCTTC.

The chain couples TRBV25-1 to TRBJ2-1, with D possibly being TRBD1 or TRBD2 (5 bases each). Trimming stripped 4 bases from V and 6 bases from J, with 13 bases between. CDR1 is MGHDK and CDR2 is SYGVNS in the germline V gene. This CDR3 has 14 residues. The CDR3 here is CASSADRDRNEQFF. For the CDR3, the DNA is TGTGCCAGCAGTGCTGACCGGGACCGCAATGAGCAGTTCTTC.

V and J are TRBV12-3 or TRBV12-4 and TRBJ2-5, with D tentatively TRBD2 (5 bases). The J call may not be correct, given that the DNA end is closer to TRBJ2-7. The CDR3 length is 17 residues. The CDR3: CASSITRGGSNMNEQYF. The CDR3, as DNA: TGTGCCAGCAGCATAACTCGGGGTGGGAGTAATATGAACGAGCAGTACTTC.

The J gene is TRBJ2-5, the V gene TRBV7-9; D is unresolved. The DNA end lines up better with TRBJ2-7; the J call may be wrong. The CDR3 runs 14 residues. Germline assignment: CDR1 SEHNR and CDR2 FQNEAQ (reference sequence). CDR3 protein: CASDEADKPYEQYF. The CDR3 DNA reads TGTGCCAGCGACGAGGCAGATAAACCATACGAGCAGTACTTC.

The gene calls are TRBV5-1 and TRBJ2-3; 7 positions agree with TRBD1. Germline CDR1 is SGHRS and CDR2 is YFSETQ. The CDR3 runs 16 residues. The V gene end was trimmed by 4 bases and the J gene end by 4 bases; junction bases not matched to a gene: 12. The CDR3 DNA sequence: TGCGCCAGCAGCCCCCAACCGACAGGGCAGGCAGATACGCAGTATTTT. Translation: CASSPQPTGQADTQYF.

J is TRBJ1-1 and V is TRBV12-3 or TRBV12-4; D not certain. This CDR3 comprises 11 residues. V shed 6 bases and J shed 6 bases, with 8 bases lying between them. The CDR3 coding sequence is TGTGCCAGCAGCAGAGACGCTGAAGCTTTCTTT. Its translation: CASSRDAEAFF.

Many counts were recorded for this clonotype. The chain combines TRBV20-1 with TRBJ2-1; D is undetermined. Germline V CDR1 and CDR2: DFQATT, SNEGSKA (reference sequence). The CDR3 consists of 12 residues. Trimming pared 3 bases from V and 4 bases from J, leaving 7 bases between. The CDR3 DNA reads as TGCAGTGCTAGCCGGGCTTACAATGAGCAGTTCTTC. This sequence encodes CSASRAYNEQFF.

Remarks on this clonotype: This could be a read error, since a much larger clone is one nucleotide away. This chain links TRBV5-1 with TRBJ2-1; tentative D call: TRBD1 (6 bases). CDR3 length: 15 amino acids. The germline V gene encodes CDR1 SGHRS and CDR2 YFSETQ. V was shortened by 2 bases and J by 3 bases, with 12 bases between the two germline ends. DNA of the CDR3: TGCGCCAGCAGCTTACAGGGTAGCTACTACAATGAGCAGTTCTTC. This translates into CASSLQGSYYNEQFF.

The genes are TRBV9 and TRBJ2-7, with a weak D call TRBD2 (6 bases). The germline V and J ends were trimmed by 0 bases and 0 bases, with 13 bases remaining between them. Per germline, CDR1 SGDLS and CDR2 YYNGEE. This CDR3 has 16 amino acids. This chain's CDR3 is CASSVGQVAASYEQYF. As DNA, the CDR3 is TGTGCCAGCAGCGTAGGTCAAGTAGCGGCCTCCTACGAGCAGTACTTC. The full variable domain, in which reference TRBV9 and TRBJ2-7 provide the parts outside the CDR3, is DSGVTQTPKHLITATGQRVTLRCSPRSGDLSVYWYQQSLDQGLQFLIQYYNGEERAKGNILERFSAQQFPDLHSELNLSSLELGDSALYFCASSVGQVAASYEQYFGPGTRLTVT.

CDR3 DNA: TGTGCCAGCAGTCCCATGGCAGACTCTGGAAACACCATATATTTT. Translating it yields CASSPMADSGNTIYF. V and J are TRBV7-9 and TRBJ1-3; the D is unclear. Trimming removed 6 bases at V and 0 bases at J, with 12 bases between. The CDR3 is 15 amino acids. Germline-derived CDR1 and CDR2 are SEHNR and FQNEAQ (reference sequence).

The chain joins TRBV25-1 to TRBJ1-2, with D unclear. Germline assignment: CDR1 MGHDK and CDR2 SYGVNS. This CDR3 contains 11 residues. Trimming left V 4 bases short and J 5 bases short, with 5 bases between. CDR3: CASSGRYGYTF. The CDR3 DNA follows: TGTGCCAGCAGTGGTCGATATGGCTACACCTTC.

V gene TRBV12-3 or TRBV12-4 combines with J gene TRBJ2-2; a weak D match, TRBD2 (5 bases). CDR3 length: 17 amino acids. V was trimmed by 0 bases and J by 6 bases, leaving 17 bases between them. This CDR3 reads CASSLAMASMVSGELFF. The CDR3 DNA reads as TGTGCCAGCAGTTTAGCGATGGCTAGCATGGTGTCCGGGGAGCTGTTTTTT.

The chain links TRBV12-3 or TRBV12-4 to TRBJ1-1; maybe TRBD1 (5 bases). The CDR3 contains 16 residues. The V end lost 5 bases, the J end lost 0 bases, and 16 bases lay between the germline ends. CDR3 residues: CASSLGTATLNTEAFF. In DNA form, the CDR3 reads TGTGCCAGCAGTCTCGGGACGGCCACCCTGAACACTGAAGCTTTCTTT.

CDR3: CASSQFGTSGGKISTDTQYF. The CDR3 region has the DNA TGTGCCAGCAGCCAATTTGGGACTAGCGGGGGAAAGATAAGCACAGATACGCAGTATTTT. This chain uses TRBV7-6 with TRBJ2-3, with 14 bases that match TRBD2. With V trimmed by 5 bases and J by 0 bases, 13 bases remained unmatched. Germline CDR1 SGHVS, CDR2 FNYEAQ. The CDR3 has 20 amino acids.

This chain links TRBV7-2 with TRBJ1-6, with 7 bases identical to TRBD1. This CDR3 has 20 amino acids. Germline assignment: CDR1 SGHTA and CDR2 FQGNSA. Trimming removed 1 base from V and 0 bases from J; junction bases left unmatched: 12. As DNA, the CDR3 is TGTGCCAGCAGCTTAGTAGGGTCAGGGGGGATGAGCTCCTATAATTCACCCCTCCACTTT. It specifies CASSLVGSGGMSSYNSPLHF.